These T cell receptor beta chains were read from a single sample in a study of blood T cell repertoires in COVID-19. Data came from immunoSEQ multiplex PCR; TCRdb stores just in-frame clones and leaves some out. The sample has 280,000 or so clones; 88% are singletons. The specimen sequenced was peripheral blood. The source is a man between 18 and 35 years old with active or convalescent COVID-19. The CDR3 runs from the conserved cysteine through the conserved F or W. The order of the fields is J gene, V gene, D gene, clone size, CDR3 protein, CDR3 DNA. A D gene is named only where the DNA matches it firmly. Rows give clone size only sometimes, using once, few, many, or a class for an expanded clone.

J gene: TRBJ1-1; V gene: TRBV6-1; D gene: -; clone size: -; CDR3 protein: CASSETGTEAFF; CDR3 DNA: TGTGCCAGCAGTGAAACCGGGACAGAAGCTTTCTTT
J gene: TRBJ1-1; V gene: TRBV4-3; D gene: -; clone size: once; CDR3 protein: CASSPNSGYSGEAFF; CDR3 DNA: TGCGCCAGCAGCCCCAACTCGGGATACTCCGGTGAAGCTTTCTTT
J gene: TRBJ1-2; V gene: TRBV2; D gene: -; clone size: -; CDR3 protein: CASSVRTSTNYGYTF; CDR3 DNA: TGTGCCAGCAGTGTCCGGACAAGTACTAACTATGGCTACACCTTC
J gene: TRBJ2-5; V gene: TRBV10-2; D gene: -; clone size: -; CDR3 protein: CASSLRGAQETQYF; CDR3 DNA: TGCGCCAGCAGTCTCCGGGGGGCACAAGAGACCCAGTACTTC
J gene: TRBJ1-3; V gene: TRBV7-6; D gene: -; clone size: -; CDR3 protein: CASSLATGGAWNTIYF; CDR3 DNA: TGTGCCAGCAGCTTAGCTACGGGGGGCGCATGGAACACCATATATTTT
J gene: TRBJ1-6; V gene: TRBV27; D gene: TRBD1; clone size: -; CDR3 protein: CASSPGQRRQGLHF; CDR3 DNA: TGTGCCAGCAGTCCGGGACAGCGACGTCAGGGCCTCCACTTT
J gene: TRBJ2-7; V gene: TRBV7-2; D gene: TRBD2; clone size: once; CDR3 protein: CASSLSAGGVREQYF; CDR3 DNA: TGTGCCAGCAGCTTATCGGCGGGGGGCGTCCGGGAGCAGTACTTC
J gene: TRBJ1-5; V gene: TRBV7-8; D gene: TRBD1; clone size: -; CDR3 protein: CASSLSDRGRQPQHF; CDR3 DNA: TGTGCCAGCAGCTTATCCGACAGGGGGAGGCAGCCCCAGCATTTT
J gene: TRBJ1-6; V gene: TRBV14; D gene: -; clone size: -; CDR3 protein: CASRETGWNSPLHF; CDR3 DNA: TGTGCCAGCAGAGAAACAGGGTGGAATTCACCCCTCCACTTT
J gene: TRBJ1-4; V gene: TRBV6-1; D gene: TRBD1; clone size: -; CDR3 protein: CASSESQGQGAFNEKLFF; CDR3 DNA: TGTGCCAGCAGTGAAAGTCAGGGACAGGGGGCGTTTAATGAAAAACTGTTTTTT
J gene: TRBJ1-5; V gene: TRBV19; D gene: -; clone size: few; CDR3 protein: CASSIALRVDQPQHF; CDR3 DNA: TGTGCCAGTAGTATAGCCCTGAGGGTAGATCAGCCCCAGCATTTT
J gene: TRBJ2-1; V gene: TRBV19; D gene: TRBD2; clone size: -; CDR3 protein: CASSSGGSYNEQFF; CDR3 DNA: TGTGCCAGTAGTTCGGGGGGCTCCTACAATGAGCAGTTCTTC
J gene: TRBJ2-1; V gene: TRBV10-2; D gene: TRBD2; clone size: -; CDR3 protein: CAIGGLAFNEQFF; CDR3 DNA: TGCGCCATAGGGGGACTAGCTTTCAATGAGCAGTTCTTC
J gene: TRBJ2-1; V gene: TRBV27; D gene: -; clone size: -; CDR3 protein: CASSFQGNRYNEQFF; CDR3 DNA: TGTGCCAGCAGTTTTCAGGGGAATAGGTACAATGAGCAGTTCTTC
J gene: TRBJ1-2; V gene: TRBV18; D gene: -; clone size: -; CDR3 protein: CASSPNNYGYTF; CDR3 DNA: TGTGCCAGCTCACCCAATAACTATGGCTACACCTTC